This T cell receptor beta chain came from a study of blood T cell repertoires in COVID-19. Background on the study: Material from acute and convalescent COVID-19 was sourced from the United States, Italy and Spain. The cDNA or gDNA used as material had been derived from T cells, B-cell-depleted T cells, or PBMCs.

Source study methods: Scientists estimated how many nucleated cells there were by amplifying reference gene primers. Profiled with immunoSEQ multiplex PCR; TCRdb holds only in-frame clones, not every one. V, J and clone size are taken as reported in that table, and D and trimming were inferred from the DNA itself. This sample has 150,000 to 200,000 clones, with about 88% found just once. CDR3 length equals 13 residues. The trim removed 6 bases at V and 7 bases at J, leaving 8 bases unmatched. Germline V gene data show CDR1 as SQVTM and CDR2 as ANQGSEA. The V call is TRBV29-1, the J call TRBJ1-4, with 7 bases lining up with TRBD1. Sequencing input: peripheral blood. The origin of this receptor is a man aged 18-30 years with acute or convalescent COVID-19. The CDR3 coding sequence is TGCAGCGTAGAGACAGGGAAGGCTGAAAAACTGTTTTTT. The encoded protein is CSVETGKAEKLFF.